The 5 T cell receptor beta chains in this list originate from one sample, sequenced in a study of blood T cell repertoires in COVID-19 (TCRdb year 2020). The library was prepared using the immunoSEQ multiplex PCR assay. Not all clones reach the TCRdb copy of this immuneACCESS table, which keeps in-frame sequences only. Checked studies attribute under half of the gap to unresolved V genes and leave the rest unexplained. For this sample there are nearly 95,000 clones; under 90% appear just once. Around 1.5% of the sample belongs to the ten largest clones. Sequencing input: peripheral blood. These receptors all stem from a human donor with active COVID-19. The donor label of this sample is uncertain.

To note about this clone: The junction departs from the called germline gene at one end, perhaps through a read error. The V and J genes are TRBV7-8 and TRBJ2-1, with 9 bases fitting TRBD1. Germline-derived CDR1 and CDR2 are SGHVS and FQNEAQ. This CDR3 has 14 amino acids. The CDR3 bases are TGTGCCAGCAGCATAGCGGACAGGGGATATGAGCAGTTCTTC. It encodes CASSIADRGYEQFF. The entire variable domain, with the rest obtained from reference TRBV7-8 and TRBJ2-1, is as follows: GAGVSQSPRYKVAKRGQDVALRCDPISGHVSLFWYQQALGQGPEFLTYFQNEAQLDKSGLPSDRFFAERPEGSVSTLKIQRTQQEDSAVYLCASSIADRGYEQFFGPGTRLTVL.

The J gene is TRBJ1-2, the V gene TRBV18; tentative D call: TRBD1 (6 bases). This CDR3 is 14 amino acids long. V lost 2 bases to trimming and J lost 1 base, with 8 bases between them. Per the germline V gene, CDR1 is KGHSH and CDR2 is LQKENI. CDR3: CASSPTGINYGYTF. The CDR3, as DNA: TGTGCCAGCTCACCAACAGGGATTAACTATGGCTACACCTTC.

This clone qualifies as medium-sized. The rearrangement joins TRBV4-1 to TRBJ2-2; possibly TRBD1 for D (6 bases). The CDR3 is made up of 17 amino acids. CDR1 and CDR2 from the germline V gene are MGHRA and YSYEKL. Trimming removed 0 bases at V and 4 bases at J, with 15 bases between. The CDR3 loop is CASSQDWAGVSTGELFF. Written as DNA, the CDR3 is TGCGCCAGCAGCCAAGATTGGGCAGGGGTCAGCACCGGGGAGCTGTTTTTT.

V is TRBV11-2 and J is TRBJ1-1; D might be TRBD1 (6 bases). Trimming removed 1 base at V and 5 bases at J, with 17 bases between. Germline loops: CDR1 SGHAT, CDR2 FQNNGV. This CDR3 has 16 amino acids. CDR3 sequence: CASSLGGGGDGTEAFF. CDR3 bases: TGTGCCAGCAGCTTAGGAGGGGGAGGGGATGGGACTGAAGCTTTCTTT.

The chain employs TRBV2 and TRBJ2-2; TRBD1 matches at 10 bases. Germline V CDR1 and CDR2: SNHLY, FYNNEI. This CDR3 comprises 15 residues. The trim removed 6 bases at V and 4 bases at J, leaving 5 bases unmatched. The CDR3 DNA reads TGTGCCAGCAGGGGGGACAGGGGATTCACCGGGGAGCTGTTTTTT. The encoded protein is CASRGDRGFTGELFF.